This entry features one T cell receptor (beta chain) sequence. This entry belongs to a study of T cell changes during pregnancy in multiple sclerosis. The ends were cut back, 6 bases at V and 3 bases at J, with 18 bases in the middle. Per germline, CDR1 SGHRS and CDR2 YFSETQ. CDR3 length equals 15 residues. TCRdb keeps only in-frame clones here, not all; method: immunoSEQ multiplex PCR. Here the sample spans 40,000 to 60,000 clones, about 90% being singletons. The source material was CD4+ T cells from peripheral blood mononuclear cells, sampled in the third trimester of pregnancy. The chain links TRBV5-1 to TRBJ1-1; TRBD1 is a possible D gene (6 bases). The sequence was collected from a female donor with multiple sclerosis, enrolled in a pregnancy study. The CDR3 region has the DNA TGCGCCAGCACGGACAGAAGAAGTGGGGACACTGAAGCTTTCTTT. It is translated as CASTDRRSGDTEAFF.